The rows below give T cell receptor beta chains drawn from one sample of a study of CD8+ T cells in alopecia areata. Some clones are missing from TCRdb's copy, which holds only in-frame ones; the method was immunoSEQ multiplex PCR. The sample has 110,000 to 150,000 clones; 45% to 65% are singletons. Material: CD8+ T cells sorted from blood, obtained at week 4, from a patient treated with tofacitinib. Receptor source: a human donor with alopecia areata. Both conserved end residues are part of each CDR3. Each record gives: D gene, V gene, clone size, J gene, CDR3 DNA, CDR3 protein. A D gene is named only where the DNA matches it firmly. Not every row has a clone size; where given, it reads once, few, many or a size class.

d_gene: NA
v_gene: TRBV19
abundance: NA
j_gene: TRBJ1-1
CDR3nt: TGTGCCAGTAGCCAGGGCTATGGGGGAGCTTTCTTT
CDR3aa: CASSQGYGGAFF

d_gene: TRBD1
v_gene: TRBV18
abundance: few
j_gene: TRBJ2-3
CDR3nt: TGTGCCAGCTCACCTGGGACAGGGGGCCCAGATACGCAGTATTTT
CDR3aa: CASSPGTGGPDTQYF

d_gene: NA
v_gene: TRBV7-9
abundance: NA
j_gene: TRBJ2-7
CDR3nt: TGTGCCAGCAGCTTAGGTATGGAGGTCGAGCAGTACTTC
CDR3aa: CASSLGMEVEQYF

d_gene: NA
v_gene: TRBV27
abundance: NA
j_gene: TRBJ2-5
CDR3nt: TGTGCCAGCAACACTCAGGGGCGGGGGCAAGAGACCCAGTACTTC
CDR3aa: CASNTQGRGQETQYF

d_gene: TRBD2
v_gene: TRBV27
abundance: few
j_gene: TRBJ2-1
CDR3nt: TGTGCCAGCAGTGAAACCGCGGGGGGGCACAGTAATGAGCAGTTCTTC
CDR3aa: CASSETAGGHSNEQFF

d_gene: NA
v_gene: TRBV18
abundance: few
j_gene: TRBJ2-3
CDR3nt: TGTGCCAGCTCAGGGCCCCCGCCGGATACGCAGTATTTT
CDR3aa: CASSGPPPDTQYF

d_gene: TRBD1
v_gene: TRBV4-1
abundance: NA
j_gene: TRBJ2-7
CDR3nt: TGCGCCAGCAGCCATAGTAAAGACAGGGGACACGAGCAGTACTTC
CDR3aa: CASSHSKDRGHEQYF

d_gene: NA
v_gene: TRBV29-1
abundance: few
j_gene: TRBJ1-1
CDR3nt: TGCAGCGTTGATGGGGGGTTGAGCACTGAAGCTTTCTTT
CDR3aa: CSVDGGLSTEAFF

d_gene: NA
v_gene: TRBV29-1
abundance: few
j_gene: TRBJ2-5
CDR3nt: TGCAGCGTTGTCTATGAGACCCAGTACTTC
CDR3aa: CSVVYETQYF

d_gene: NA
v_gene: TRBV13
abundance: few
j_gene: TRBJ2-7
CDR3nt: TGTGCCAGCAGCTTAGGACAGACCTACGAGCAGTACTTC
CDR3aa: CASSLGQTYEQYF

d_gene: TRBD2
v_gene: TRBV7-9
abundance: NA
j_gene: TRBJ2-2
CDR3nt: TGTGCCAGCAGCCCGACTATAGCGGGGGTCGACGGGGAGCTGTTTTTT
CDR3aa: CASSPTIAGVDGELFF

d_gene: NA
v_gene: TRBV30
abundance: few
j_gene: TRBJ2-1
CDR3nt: TGTGCCTGGAGTGAAACACGCGGTGAGCAGTTCTTC
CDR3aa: CAWSETRGEQFF

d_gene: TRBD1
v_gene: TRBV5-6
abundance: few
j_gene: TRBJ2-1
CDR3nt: TGTGCCAGCAGCTTCGGGACAGTTACAATGAGGTGGCAGTTCTTC
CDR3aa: CASSFGTVTMRWQFF

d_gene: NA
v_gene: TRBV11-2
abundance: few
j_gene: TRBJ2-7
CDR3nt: TGTGCCAGCAGCTCCACCCCGTACGAGCAGTACTTC
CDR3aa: CASSSTPYEQYF

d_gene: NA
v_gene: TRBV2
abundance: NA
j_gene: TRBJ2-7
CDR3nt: TGTGCCAGCAGGGCTTCAGGAGACCCCTCCTACGAGCAGTACTTC
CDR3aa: CASRASGDPSYEQYF

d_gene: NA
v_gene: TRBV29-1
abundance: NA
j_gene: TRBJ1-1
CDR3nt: TGCAGCGGGTGGGGGAACACTGAAGCTTTCTTT
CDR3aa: CSGWGNTEAFF

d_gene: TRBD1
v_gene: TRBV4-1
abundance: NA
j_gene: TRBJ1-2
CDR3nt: TGCGCCAGCAGCCAACGCGGACAGGGAGAGGTCTATGGCTACACCTTC
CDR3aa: CASSQRGQGEVYGYTF

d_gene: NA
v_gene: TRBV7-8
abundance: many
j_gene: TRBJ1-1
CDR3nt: TGTGCCAGCAGCTGGCAAGGTGTGGGCGGCACTGAAGCTTTCTTT
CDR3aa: CASSWQGVGGTEAFF

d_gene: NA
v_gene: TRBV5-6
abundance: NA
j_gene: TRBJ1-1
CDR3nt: TGTGCCAGCAGCTTAGCACAGGAATCTGAAGCTTTCTTT
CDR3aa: CASSLAQESEAFF

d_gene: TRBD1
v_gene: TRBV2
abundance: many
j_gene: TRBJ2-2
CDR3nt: TGTGCCAGCAGAGATCCGGGACAGGGGTTTCTTGGGGAGCTGTTTTTT
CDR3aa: CASRDPGQGFLGELFF

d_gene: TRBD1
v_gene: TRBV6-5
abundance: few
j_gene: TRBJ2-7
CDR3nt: TGTGCCAGCAGCCCCACAGGGGGCTACGAGCAGTACTTC
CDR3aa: CASSPTGGYEQYF

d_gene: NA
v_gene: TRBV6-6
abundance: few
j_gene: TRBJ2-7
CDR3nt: TGTGCCAGCAAGGTTGGGCCAGAACACTCCTACGAGCAGTACTTC
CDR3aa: CASKVGPEHSYEQYF

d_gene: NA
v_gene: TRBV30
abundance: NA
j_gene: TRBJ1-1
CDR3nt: TGTGCCTGGAGTGTACAGGCCCCGAACGTCGCTTTCTTT
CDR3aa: CAWSVQAPNVAFF

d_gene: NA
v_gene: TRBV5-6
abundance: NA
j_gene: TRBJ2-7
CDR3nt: TGTGCCAGCAGCAACGACAGGTACGAGCAGTACTTC
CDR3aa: CASSNDRYEQYF

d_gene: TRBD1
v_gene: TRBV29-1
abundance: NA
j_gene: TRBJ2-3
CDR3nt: TGCAGCGTACCGGGACAGGGGGCGGATACGCAGTATTTT
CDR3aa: CSVPGQGADTQYF

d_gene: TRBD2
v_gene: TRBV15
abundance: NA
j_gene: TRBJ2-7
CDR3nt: TGTGCCACCAGCAGAGGTACGGGACTAGCGGGCTACGAGCAGTACTTC
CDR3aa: CATSRGTGLAGYEQYF

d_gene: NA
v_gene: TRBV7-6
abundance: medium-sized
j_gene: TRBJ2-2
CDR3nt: TGTGCCAGCAGCCCCCTACTCGGGGAGCTGTTTTTT
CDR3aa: CASSPLLGELFF

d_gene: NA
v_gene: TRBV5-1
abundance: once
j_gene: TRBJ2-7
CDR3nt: TGCGCCAGCAGTCGGATGGGGGTCGAGCAGTACTTC
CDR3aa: CASSRMGVEQYF

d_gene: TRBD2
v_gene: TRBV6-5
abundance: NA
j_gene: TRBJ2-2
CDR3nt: TGTGCCAGCAGTCCTAGCGGGGCAGGTCCCGGGGAGCTGTTTTTT
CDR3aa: CASSPSGAGPGELFF

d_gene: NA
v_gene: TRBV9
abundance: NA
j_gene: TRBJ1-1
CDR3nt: TGTGCCAGCAGCGTAGACGGGGAAGGGATGAACACTGAAGCTTTCTTT
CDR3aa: CASSVDGEGMNTEAFF

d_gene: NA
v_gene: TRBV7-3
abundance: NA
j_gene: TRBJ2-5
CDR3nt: TGTGCCAGCAGCTTAACCGGGTCCGCGGAGACCCAGTACTTC
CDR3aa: CASSLTGSAETQYF

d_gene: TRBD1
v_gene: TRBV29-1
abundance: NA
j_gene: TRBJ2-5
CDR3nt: TGCAGCGTTGGACGTTTGACAGGGTTTGAGGAGACCCAGTACTTC
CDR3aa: CSVGRLTGFEETQYF

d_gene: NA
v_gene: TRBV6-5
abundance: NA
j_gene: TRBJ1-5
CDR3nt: TGTGCCAGCAGCAACCGTCCTAGCAATCAGCCCCAGCATTTT
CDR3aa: CASSNRPSNQPQHF

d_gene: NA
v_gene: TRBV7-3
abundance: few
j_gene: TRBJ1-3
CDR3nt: TGTGCCAGCAGCTTAACCTTCCCTGGAAACACCATATATTTT
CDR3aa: CASSLTFPGNTIYF

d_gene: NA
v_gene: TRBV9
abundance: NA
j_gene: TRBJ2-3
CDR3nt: TGTGCCAGCAGCGTAGGGGGGTCTGGTACGCAGTATTTT
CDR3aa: CASSVGGSGTQYF

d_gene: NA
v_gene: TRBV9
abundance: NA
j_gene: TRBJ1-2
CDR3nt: TGTGCCAGCAGCGTCCAGGGTGGCTATGGCTACACCTTC
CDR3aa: CASSVQGGYGYTF

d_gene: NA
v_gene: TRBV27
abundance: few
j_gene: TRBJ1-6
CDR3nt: TGTGCCAGCAGCGAGTATAATTCACCCCTCCACTTT
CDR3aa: CASSEYNSPLHF

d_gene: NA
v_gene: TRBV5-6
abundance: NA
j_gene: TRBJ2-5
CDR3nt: TGTGCCAGCAGCTTAGGTGAGGGGGAAGAGACCCAGTACTTC
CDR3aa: CASSLGEGEETQYF

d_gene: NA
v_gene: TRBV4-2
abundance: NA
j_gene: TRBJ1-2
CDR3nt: TGTGCCAGCAGCCAATCGATAATAACAGGGTTCGTTAACTATGGCTACACCTTC
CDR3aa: CASSQSIITGFVNYGYTF

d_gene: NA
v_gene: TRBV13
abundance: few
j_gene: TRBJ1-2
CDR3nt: TGTGCCAGCAGTTTTTCGGCAGGGGACTATGGCTACACCTTC
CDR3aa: CASSFSAGDYGYTF

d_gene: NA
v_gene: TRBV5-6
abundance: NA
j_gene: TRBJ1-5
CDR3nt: TGTGCCAGCAGCTTGGGGTTGGAAGGGGATTTTGGCAATCAGCCCCAGCATTTT
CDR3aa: CASSLGLEGDFGNQPQHF

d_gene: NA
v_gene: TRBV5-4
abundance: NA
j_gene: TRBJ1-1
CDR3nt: TGTGCCAGCAGCCCATGGGTTGCGAACACTGAAGCTTTCTTT
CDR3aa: CASSPWVANTEAFF

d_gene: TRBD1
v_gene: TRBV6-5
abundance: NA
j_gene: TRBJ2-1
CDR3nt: TGTGCCAGCAGTCCTCGGGACAGGGTGGATGAGCAGTTCTTC
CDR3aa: CASSPRDRVDEQFF

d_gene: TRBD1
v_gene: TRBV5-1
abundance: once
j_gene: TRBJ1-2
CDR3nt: TGCGCCAGCAGCCAATGGACAGGGGGAAACTATGGCTACACCTTC
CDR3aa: CASSQWTGGNYGYTF

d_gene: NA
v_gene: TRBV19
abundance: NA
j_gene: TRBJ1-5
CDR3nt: TGTGCCAGTAGTATCGGGGGGTTCGGCAATCAGCCCCAGCATTTT
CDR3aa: CASSIGGFGNQPQHF

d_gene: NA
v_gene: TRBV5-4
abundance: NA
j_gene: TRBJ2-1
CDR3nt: TGTGCCAGCAGCCCTGGGGCCACAGAGATGTTTTGGCACAATGAGCAGTTCTTC
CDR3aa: CASSPGATEMFWHNEQFF